Shown below are 15 T cell receptor beta chains from a single sample sequenced in a study of human T cells and chemical hapten exposure. Time point specified: patch test 2, 6 weeks after DPC sensitization. Treatment defined: therapeutic diphenylcyclopropenone sensitization with weekly scalp DPC. TCRdb re-called the RACE reads with MiXCR, one entry per CDR3 protein. Among around 99,000 distinct CDR3 sequences listed, 11% were seen once. The sequences come from whole blood, collected in connection with sensitization to the hapten diphenylcyclopropenone (DPC). The receptor set was obtained from a man aged 35-49 years with alopecia areata. Some clones in this sample may be carry-over from other donors' samples.

This clonotype was detected only a few times. The V gene is TRBV24-1, the J gene TRBJ2-3; 11 nucleotides line up with TRBD1. The CDR3 length is 16 residues. Trimming removed 0 bases from V and 5 bases from J; junction bases left unmatched: 3. Germline CDR1 reads KGHDR; CDR2 reads SFDVKD. CDR3 protein: CATSDLGQGAGDTQYF. Written as DNA, the CDR3 is TGTGCCACCAGTGATTTGGGACAGGGGGCCGGAGATACGCAGTATTTT.

A note on this clonotype: One end of the junction does not line up with germline, which may come from a read error. The CDR3 is CASRKQGRTDTQNF. The CDR3 region has the DNA TGTGCCAGCAGAAAACAGGGACGCACAGATACGCAGAATTTT. V and J are TRBV27 and TRBJ2-3; the D gene is possibly TRBD1 (6 bases). Germline values: CDR1 MNHEY, CDR2 SMNVEV (reference sequence). CDR3 length equals 14 residues.

This clonotype was recorded a few times. The V gene is TRBV12-3 or TRBV12-4, the J gene TRBJ1-5; unclear D gene. Trimming pared 6 bases from V and 1 base from J, leaving 16 bases between. This CDR3 is 16 amino acids long. The CDR3 here is CASRSTTWKSNQPQHF. CDR3 in DNA: TGTGCCAGCAGGTCAACCACGTGGAAGAGCAATCAGCCCCAGCATTTT.

The rearrangement uses TRBV4-1 and TRBJ2-2, with 7 bases fitting TRBD2. This CDR3 contains 16 residues. V lost 4 bases to trimming and J lost 7 bases; unmatched junction nucleotides: 12. The germline V gene encodes CDR1 MGHRA and CDR2 YSYEKL. CDR3 in DNA: TGCGCCAGCAGCCGACTGAGGGAGGGCCTTGACGGGGAGCTGTTTTTT. Protein sequence: CASSRLREGLDGELFF.

This clonotype was counted between two and nine times. The V and J genes are TRBV24-1 and TRBJ2-3, with TRBD1 matching over 7 bases. Germline CDR1 KGHDR, CDR2 SFDVKD. The CDR3 runs 13 residues. CDR3 DNA sequence: TGTGTCACTCGACAGGGCATGACAGATACGCAGTATTTT. Its protein product is CVTRQGMTDTQYF.

This clonotype has a handful of counts. The chain couples TRBV19 to TRBJ2-3; 8 bases align to TRBD2. Trimming removed 2 bases from V and 4 bases from J; junction bases left unmatched: 14. Germline V gene data show CDR1 as LNHDA and CDR2 as SQIVND (reference sequence). CDR3 size: 18 residues. CDR3: CASSIWRRSGSEADTQYF. The CDR3 coding sequence is TGTGCCAGTAGTATATGGAGACGGAGCGGGAGTGAAGCAGATACGCAGTATTTT.

The V call is TRBV7-9, the J call TRBJ1-1; D is ambiguous. Germline lookup yields CDR1 SEHNR and CDR2 FQNEAQ (reference sequence). V was clipped by 2 bases and J by 6 bases, with 10 bases between them. There are 13 residues in the CDR3. This CDR3 reads CASSLWLRAEAFF. CDR3 nucleotide sequence: TGTGCCAGCAGCTTATGGCTCCGCGCTGAAGCTTTCTTT.

This clonotype occurred a few times. The rearrangement uses TRBV6-5 and TRBJ1-1, with 10 positions matching TRBD1. The CDR3 runs 14 residues. Germline assignment: CDR1 MNHEY and CDR2 SVGAGI. With 6 bases clipped from V and 1 base from J, the junction kept 2 bases outside the gene matches. The DNA of the CDR3 is TGTGCCAGCAGCGGGACAGGGGCGAACACTGAAGCTTTCTTT. Translation: CASSGTGANTEAFF.

This chain joins TRBV5-4 and TRBJ2-1, with D possibly matching TRBD2 (6 bases). The V and J ends lost 0 bases and 1 base respectively, with 11 bases between them. Per germline, CDR1 SGHNT and CDR2 YYREEE (reference sequence). CDR3 length equals 16 residues. CDR3 in amino acids: CASSLGVSGSYNEQFF. The CDR3 DNA sequence: TGTGCCAGCAGCTTGGGAGTTAGCGGATCCTACAATGAGCAGTTCTTC. Full variable domain (outside the CDR3, taken from reference TRBV5-4 and TRBJ2-1): ETGVTQSPTHLIKTRGQQVTLRCSSQSGHNTVSWYQQALGQGPQFIFQYYREEENGRGNFPPRFSGLQFPNYSSELNVNALELDDSALYLCASSLGVSGSYNEQFFGPGTRLTVL.

Many counts were recorded for this clonotype. The chain recombines TRBV29-1 with TRBJ2-3; 7 bases fit TRBD2. Trimming at V came to 7 bases and at J to 6 bases, leaving 16 bases not matched to a gene. This CDR3 contains 15 residues. Germline CDR1 reads SQVTM; CDR2 reads ANQGSEA. The CDR3 coding sequence is TGCAGCGGGAGCTTTGGGCTAGCGGCCTCGGATACGCAGTATTTT. Protein product: CSGSFGLAASDTQYF.

This clonotype was seen a few times. The chain carries TRBV28 and TRBJ1-2, with 7 positions matching TRBD1. After removal of 5 bases from V and 4 bases from J, the junction contained 7 bases not matched to a gene. Looked up from germline, CDR1 is MDHEN and CDR2 is SYDVKM. This CDR3 contains 14 residues. The CDR3 loop reads CASSPPDRSYGYTF. CDR3 in DNA: TGTGCCAGCAGTCCCCCGGACAGGAGCTATGGCTACACCTTC.

This clonotype was recorded a few times. This chain links TRBV12-3 or TRBV12-4 with TRBJ1-1; D call uncertain. V shed 6 bases and J shed 5 bases, with 16 bases lying between them. This CDR3 spans 14 amino acids. DNA for the CDR3: TGTGCCAGCAGCTCCCTAGGGAGTGGGACTGAAGCTTTCTTT. This codes for CASSSLGSGTEAFF.

The DNA for the CDR3 is TGCAGCGCTGTGGACCTCACAGATACGCAGTATTTT. Translated: CSAVDLTDTQYF. The chain is built from TRBV29-1 and TRBJ2-3; D uncertain. This CDR3 is 12 amino acids long. Germline V gene sequence: CDR1 SQVTM, CDR2 ANQGSEA. V was cut by 7 bases and J by 2 bases, with 10 bases left in between.

This clonotype was seen repeatedly, ten times or more. The CDR3, as DNA: TGTGCCAGCAGCTTAGATCAGGGGTGGCAGTACTTC. This gives the protein CASSLDQGWQYF. The rearrangement joins TRBV11-2 to TRBJ2-7, with a possible D match to TRBD1 (6 bases). Per germline, CDR1 SGHAT and CDR2 FQNNGV. This CDR3 is built from 12 residues. V was shortened by 0 bases and J by 9 bases, with 9 bases between the two germline ends.

V usage is TRBV9 and J usage is TRBJ2-1; the match to TRBD2 covers 7 bases. CDR3 length equals 16 residues. Losses at the gene ends were 3 bases for V and 9 bases for J; bases not matched to a gene: 15. The germline CDR1 and CDR2 sequences are SGDLS and YYNGEE. CDR3 amino acids: CASSGGSGTLVGEQFF. In DNA form, the CDR3 reads TGTGCCAGCAGCGGGGGGAGCGGGACCCTGGTTGGTGAGCAGTTCTTC.